This T cell receptor beta chain appears in the sequencing data of a study of T cells in Graves' hyperthyroidism and ophthalmopathy. Study results and limitations: Most thyroid clonotypes expanded above 0.001 appeared in blood too.

Germline-derived CDR1 and CDR2 are MNHNS and SASEGT. This CDR3 is 14 amino acids long. V gave up 0 bases and J gave up 8 bases; unmatched junction bases: 4. This clonotype was seen at least ten times. Its antigen is still unknown. Amplified TCR beta CDR3 regions derived from RNA transcripts. The TCR CDR3 first-round RT-PCR relied on the HTBI primer set. MiXCR was run by TCRdb on the multiplex PCR reads, yielding one entry per CDR3 protein. The sample holds approximately 380,000 distinct CDR3 sequences, 18% seen once. The sequencing input was blood. The TCR was taken from a young man with Graves' ophthalmopathy. The V call is TRBV6-1, the J call TRBJ2-1, with 7 bases identical to TRBD2. CDR3: CASSEAGGVDEQFF. The CDR3 DNA reads TGTGCCAGCAGTGAAGCGGGGGGGGTGGATGAGCAGTTCTTC.